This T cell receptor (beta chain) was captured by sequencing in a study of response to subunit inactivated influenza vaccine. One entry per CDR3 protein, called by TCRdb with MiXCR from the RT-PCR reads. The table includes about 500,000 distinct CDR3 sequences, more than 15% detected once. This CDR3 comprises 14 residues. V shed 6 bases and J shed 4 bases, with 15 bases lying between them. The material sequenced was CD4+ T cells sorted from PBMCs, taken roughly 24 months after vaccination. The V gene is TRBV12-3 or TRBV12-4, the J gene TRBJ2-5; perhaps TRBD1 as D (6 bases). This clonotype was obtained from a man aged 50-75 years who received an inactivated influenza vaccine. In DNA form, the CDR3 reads TGTGCCAGCAGCGTAGCACGCAGGGGAGAGACCCAGTACTTC. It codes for CASSVARRGETQYF.